A selection of T cell receptor beta chains follows, all from one sample in a study of T cell responses to AZD1222 COVID-19 vaccine. Method: immunoSEQ multiplex PCR; TCRdb's copy keeps in-frame clones and lacks some. The sample contains about 150,000 clones, around nine tenths of which appear only once. Sequences were derived from peripheral blood, sampled 28 days after the second AZD1222 dose. The source of these receptors is an adult who received the AZD1222 COVID-19 vaccine. Both conserved end residues are part of each CDR3. A D gene is named only where the DNA matches it firmly. Some rows have no size entry. The others give once, few or many, or a class for an expanded clone.

TRBJ1-3 | TRBV2 | . | . | CASSVGFLRGNTIYF | TGTGCCAGCAGTGTAGGATTCCTTCGCGGAAACACCATATATTTT
TRBJ1-3 | TRBV29-1 | . | few | CGASGGLLSSPGNTIYF | TGCGGCGCTTCGGGGGGTTTATTATCGAGCCCTGGAAACACCATATATTTT
TRBJ1-1 | TRBV12-5 | . | . | CAGRAVNTEAFF | TGTGCTGGGAGGGCGGTGAACACTGAAGCTTTCTTT
TRBJ1-2 | TRBV12-3/TRBV12-4 | . | . | CASSLGVVYTF | TGTGCCAGCAGTTTAGGGGTTGTCTACACCTTC
TRBJ2-7 | TRBV14 | TRBD2 | . | CASSLGTSGYEQYF | TGTGCCAGCAGCCTAGGGACTAGCGGATACGAGCAGTACTTC
TRBJ2-1 | TRBV2 | TRBD2 | . | CASGLAGGPYEQFF | TGTGCCAGCGGACTAGCGGGAGGGCCGTATGAGCAGTTCTTC
TRBJ2-7 | TRBV29-1 | . | few | CSVGTVYEQYF | TGCAGCGTTGGGACAGTCTACGAGCAGTACTTC
TRBJ1-5 | TRBV10-2 | TRBD1 | . | CASSEGTVRGPQHF | TGCGCCAGCAGTGAGGGGACAGTGCGGGGGCCCCAGCATTTT
TRBJ2-7 | TRBV10-3 | . | once | CAIGAGGRWQYF | TGTGCCATCGGGGCAGGGGGGCGGTGGCAGTACTTC
TRBJ2-3 | TRBV7-8 | . | . | CASGPVGDYTQYF | TGTGCCAGCGGCCCAGTGGGGGACTATACGCAGTATTTT
TRBJ1-4 | TRBV6-2/TRBV6-3 | . | . | CASSYPANEKLFF | TGTGCCAGCAGTTACCCCGCTAATGAAAAACTGTTTTTT
TRBJ1-4 | TRBV6-5 | . | . | CASSYRVLQVGEKLFF | TGTGCCAGCAGTTACCGCGTTTTACAGGTAGGGGAAAAACTGTTTTTT
TRBJ2-3 | TRBV4-2 | TRBD2 | once | CASSQELAGVTDTQYF | TGTGCCAGCAGCCAAGAGTTAGCGGGAGTCACAGATACGCAGTATTTT
TRBJ1-2 | TRBV2 | TRBD1 | . | CASTAEDLATGGARGYTF | TGTGCCAGCACCGCTGAGGACCTAGCGACAGGGGGCGCAAGGGGCTACACCTTC
TRBJ1-1 | TRBV6-5 | . | . | CASSYGPNTEAFF | TGTGCCAGCAGTTATGGTCCGAACACTGAAGCTTTCTTT
TRBJ1-5 | TRBV19 | TRBD1 | . | CASSPGVGGRQPQHF | TGTGCCAGTAGTCCAGGAGTAGGGGGCCGTCAGCCCCAGCATTTT
TRBJ2-5 | TRBV5-1 | TRBD2 | . | CASSLDRSGRDGETQYF | TGCGCCAGCAGCTTGGATCGCAGCGGGAGGGATGGAGAGACCCAGTACTTC
TRBJ1-1 | TRBV5-6 | . | . | CASSYWPGNTEAFF | TGTGCCAGCAGTTATTGGCCGGGGAACACTGAAGCTTTCTTT
TRBJ1-2 | TRBV10-3 | . | . | CATIRGENYGYTF | TGTGCCACCATACGGGGCGAGAACTATGGCTACACCTTC
TRBJ1-1 | TRBV7-6 | . | . | CASSLRGSDLGTEAFF | TGTGCCAGCAGCTTACGAGGATCGGATCTGGGTACTGAAGCTTTCTTT
TRBJ2-5 | TRBV11-2 | TRBD2 | . | CASSFFIGGLAAQETQYF | TGTGCCAGCAGCTTTTTTATCGGGGGACTAGCGGCACAAGAGACCCAGTACTTC
TRBJ1-2 | TRBV29-1 | TRBD1 | . | CSVEDRAYGYTF | TGCAGCGTTGAGGACAGGGCCTATGGCTACACCTTC
TRBJ2-7 | TRBV7-2 | . | . | CASSRQRLYEQYF | TGTGCCAGCAGCCGACAGCGGCTCTACGAGCAGTACTTC
TRBJ1-2 | TRBV5-1 | . | . | CASSLDTGTPGYTF | TGCGCCAGCAGCTTGGACACCGGGACCCCTGGCTACACCTTC
TRBJ1-2 | TRBV7-9 | TRBD1 | . | CASSLGGGYTF | TGTGCCAGCAGCCTAGGGGGCGGCTACACCTTC
TRBJ1-4 | TRBV9 | . | . | CASSVGGATNEKLFF | TGTGCCAGCAGCGTAGGTGGTGCAACTAATGAAAAACTGTTTTTT
TRBJ2-1 | TRBV10-3 | TRBD2 | . | CAISGGTSGRFSHNEQFF | TGTGCCATCAGTGGAGGGACTAGCGGGAGATTTAGCCACAATGAGCAGTTCTTC
TRBJ2-7 | TRBV6-2/TRBV6-3 | . | . | CASSYPLASSSYEQYF | TGTGCCAGCAGTTACCCCCTTGCCAGTAGCTCCTACGAGCAGTACTTC
TRBJ2-7 | TRBV5-4 | TRBD1 | . | CASSLRQGVAYEQYF | TGTGCCAGCAGCCTCCGACAGGGGGTTGCGTACGAGCAGTACTTC
TRBJ1-4 | TRBV2 | . | . | CASRYGRELFF | TGTGCCAGCAGATACGGACGAGAGCTGTTTTTT
TRBJ2-7 | TRBV27 | . | . | CASSADPKLYEQYF | TGTGCCAGCAGTGCGGATCCTAAGTTGTACGAGCAGTACTTC
TRBJ1-4 | TRBV10-3 | . | . | CAISPATNEKLFF | TGTGCCATCAGTCCAGCAACTAATGAAAAACTGTTTTTT
TRBJ2-2 | TRBV2 | . | . | CASRGTREQNTGELFF | TGTGCCAGCAGGGGAACCAGGGAGCAAAACACCGGGGAGCTGTTTTTT
TRBJ1-1 | TRBV6-2/TRBV6-3 | . | . | CASSFYRENTEAFF | TGTGCCAGCAGTTTTTACAGGGAGAACACTGAAGCTTTCTTT
TRBJ1-4 | TRBV2 | . | . | CASSEVDEKLFF | TGTGCCAGCAGTGAGGTGGATGAAAAACTGTTTTTT
TRBJ2-3 | TRBV9 | . | . | CASSVTLLSSTDTQYF | TGTGCCAGCAGCGTAACACTTCTTTCTAGCACAGATACGCAGTATTTT
TRBJ2-1 | TRBV7-9 | TRBD2 | . | CASSLWGLAATYNEQFF | TGTGCCAGCAGCTTATGGGGACTAGCGGCTACCTACAATGAGCAGTTCTTC
TRBJ2-1 | TRBV7-9 | TRBD1 | . | CASSLGTGGTYNEQFF | TGTGCCAGCAGCTTAGGGACAGGGGGCACCTACAATGAGCAGTTCTTC
TRBJ2-7 | TRBV11-2 | . | . | CASSIGQSYEQYF | TGTGCCAGCAGCATAGGACAGTCCTACGAGCAGTACTTC
TRBJ1-1 | TRBV19 | . | . | CASSIRVGNEAFF | TGTGCCAGTAGTATTCGAGTGGGGAATGAAGCTTTCTTT
TRBJ2-7 | TRBV29-1 | . | . | CSVGSGVKSEQYF | TGCAGCGTTGGATCGGGGGTTAAGTCCGAGCAGTACTTC
TRBJ2-3 | TRBV9 | TRBD1 | . | CASSPSRDSLPDTQYF | TGTGCCAGCAGCCCGAGCAGGGACAGCTTACCAGATACGCAGTATTTT
TRBJ1-5 | TRBV5-1 | . | . | CASSLDGFNQPQHF | TGCGCCAGCAGCTTGGATGGCTTCAATCAGCCCCAGCATTTT
TRBJ1-1 | TRBV19 | . | . | CASTWTDKAFF | TGTGCCAGTACGTGGACAGACAAAGCTTTCTTT
TRBJ2-2 | TRBV25-1 | . | . | CASSETRPGDTGELFF | TGTGCCAGCAGTGAAACCAGACCGGGGGACACCGGGGAGCTGTTTTTT
TRBJ1-2 | TRBV27 | . | . | CASSFGAGFGYTF | TGTGCCAGCAGCTTCGGTGCAGGGTTTGGCTACACCTTC
TRBJ1-4 | TRBV4-1 | . | . | CASSASYPDLTNEKLFF | TGCGCCAGCAGCGCAAGTTACCCGGACTTAACTAATGAAAAACTGTTTTTT
TRBJ2-1 | TRBV19 | . | . | CASTPPGERNEQFF | TGTGCCAGTACCCCCCCCGGGGAGCGGAATGAGCAGTTCTTC
TRBJ2-7 | TRBV18 | TRBD1 | . | CASSPGQGAQEQYF | TGTGCCAGCTCACCGGGACAGGGGGCTCAGGAGCAGTACTTC
TRBJ2-7 | TRBV7-8 | . | . | CASSYRAYEQYF | TGTGCCAGCAGCTACAGGGCCTACGAGCAGTACTTC
TRBJ2-7 | TRBV4-2 | . | once | CASSQEVGVHNYEQYF | TGTGCCAGCAGCCAAGAGGTAGGGGTGCACAACTACGAGCAGTACTTC
TRBJ1-1 | TRBV29-1 | TRBD1 | . | CSDRGAGTEAFF | TGCAGTGACAGGGGAGCGGGTACTGAAGCTTTCTTT
TRBJ2-1 | TRBV7-9 | . | . | CASSSYRAGYEQFF | TGTGCCAGCAGCTCCTACAGGGCTGGGTATGAGCAGTTCTTC
TRBJ1-3 | TRBV19 | TRBD1 | . | CASRDRGRSGNTIYF | TGTGCCAGTAGGGACAGGGGGCGATCTGGAAACACCATATATTTT
TRBJ1-1 | TRBV27 | . | . | CASSLYVNTEAFF | TGTGCCAGCAGTTTATATGTGAACACTGAAGCTTTCTTT
TRBJ1-2 | TRBV7-9 | . | . | CASSLSEANYGYTF | TGTGCCAGCAGCTTATCCGAAGCTAACTATGGCTACACCTTC